The rows below give T cell receptor beta chains drawn from one sample of a study of T cell responses to AZD1222 COVID-19 vaccine. TCRdb keeps only in-frame clones here, not all; method: immunoSEQ multiplex PCR. This sample has tens of thousands of clones, with 90% to 95% found just once. The sample here was peripheral blood, taken on day 0 of AZD1222 vaccination. The receptor set was obtained from an adult in good health. CDR3s include the opening cysteine and the closing phenylalanine or tryptophan. A D gene is named only where the DNA matches it firmly. Clone sizes are given selectively: once, few, many, or a class where the clone is expanded.

TGTGCCAGCAGCTTAGCCAGGTTGACCTACAATGAGCAGTTCTTC,CASSLARLTYNEQFF,TRBJ2-1,.,TRBV7-6,.
TGTGCCAGCAGCGCGAGCTACCGGGACAGGTCTAACACTGAAGCTTTCTTT,CASSASYRDRSNTEAFF,TRBJ1-1,TRBD1,TRBV9,.
TGTGCCAGCAGCTTGGACCCAGGTACCTCTGGCTACACCTTC,CASSLDPGTSGYTF,TRBJ1-2,.,TRBV5-4,once
TGTGCCAGCTCACCCCTGGGACAGCGGAACACTGAAGCTTTCTTT,CASSPLGQRNTEAFF,TRBJ1-1,TRBD1,TRBV18,.
TGTGCCAGCAGTCAACTTAACGAGCAGTACTTC,CASSQLNEQYF,TRBJ2-7,.,TRBV2,.
TGTGCCAGTAGACCCGATTCCGGGCCCTACAATGAGCAGTTCTTC,CASRPDSGPYNEQFF,TRBJ2-1,.,TRBV19,.
TGCAGCGTTGGCCGGGACACACACACTGAAGCTTTCTTT,CSVGRDTHTEAFF,TRBJ1-1,.,TRBV29-1,.
TGTGCCAGTAGCACCCCCGGGGGGGTCCCCGGGGAGCTGTTTTTT,CASSTPGGVPGELFF,TRBJ2-2,TRBD2,TRBV19,.
TGCGCCAGCAGTGGCTCAGGGGGATTCCTCGAAGCTTTCTTT,CASSGSGGFLEAFF,TRBJ1-1,TRBD1,TRBV10-2,.
TGTGCCAGCAGCTTAAGGGGGGTTGGCAGGGGGCCCACCACCGGGGAGCTGTTTTTT,CASSLRGVGRGPTTGELFF,TRBJ2-2,TRBD1,TRBV11-3,.
TGTGCCAGCAGTCCGTTCGGGAGCGCCGGGGAGCTGTTTTTT,CASSPFGSAGELFF,TRBJ2-2,.,TRBV27,.
TGTGCCACTTTTTCGAGGGGCGAGACCCAGTACTTC,CATFSRGETQYF,TRBJ2-5,.,TRBV28,.
TGTGCCAGCAGTTATTCCGGGACAGGGGATGTTCAGCCCCAGCATTTT,CASSYSGTGDVQPQHF,TRBJ1-5,TRBD1,TRBV6-5,once
TGTGCCAGAACCCCTAGCGGGAATGAGCAGTTCTTC,CARTPSGNEQFF,TRBJ2-1,TRBD2,TRBV2,.